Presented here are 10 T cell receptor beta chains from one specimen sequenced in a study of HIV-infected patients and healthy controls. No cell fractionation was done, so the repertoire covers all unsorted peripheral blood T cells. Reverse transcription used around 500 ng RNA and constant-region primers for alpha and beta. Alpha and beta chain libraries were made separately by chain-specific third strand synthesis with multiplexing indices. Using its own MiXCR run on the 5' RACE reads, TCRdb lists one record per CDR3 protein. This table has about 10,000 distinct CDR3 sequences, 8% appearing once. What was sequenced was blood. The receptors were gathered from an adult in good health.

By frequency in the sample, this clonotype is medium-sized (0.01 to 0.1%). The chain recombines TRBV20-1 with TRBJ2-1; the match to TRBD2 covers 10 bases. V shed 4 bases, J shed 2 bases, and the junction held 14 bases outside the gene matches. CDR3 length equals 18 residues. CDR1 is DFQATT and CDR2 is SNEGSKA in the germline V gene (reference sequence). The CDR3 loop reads CSATGLATLKVAYNEQFF. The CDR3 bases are TGCAGTGCTACGGGACTAGCGACCCTCAAGGTCGCCTACAATGAGCAGTTCTTC.

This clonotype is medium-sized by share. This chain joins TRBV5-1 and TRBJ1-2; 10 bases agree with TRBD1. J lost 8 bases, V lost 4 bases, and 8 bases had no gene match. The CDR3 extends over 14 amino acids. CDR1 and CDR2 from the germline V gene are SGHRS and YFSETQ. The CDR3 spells CASSLEGTGEGYTF. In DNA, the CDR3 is TGCGCCAGCAGCCTGGAAGGGACAGGGGAAGGCTACACCTTC.

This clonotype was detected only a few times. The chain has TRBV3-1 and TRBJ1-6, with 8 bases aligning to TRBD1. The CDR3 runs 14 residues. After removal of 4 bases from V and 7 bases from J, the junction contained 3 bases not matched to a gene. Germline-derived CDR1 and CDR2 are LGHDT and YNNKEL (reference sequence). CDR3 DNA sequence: TGTGCCAGCAGCCGAAGGACAGGGAATTCACCCCTCCACTTT. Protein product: CASSRRTGNSPLHF.

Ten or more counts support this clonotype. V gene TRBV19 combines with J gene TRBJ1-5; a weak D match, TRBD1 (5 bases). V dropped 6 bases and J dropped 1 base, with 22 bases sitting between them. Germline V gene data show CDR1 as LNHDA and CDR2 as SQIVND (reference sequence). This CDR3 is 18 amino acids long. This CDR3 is CASSPGSGSSLSNQPQHF. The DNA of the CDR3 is TGTGCCAGTAGCCCGGGCTCAGGGTCATCCCTGAGCAATCAGCCCCAGCATTTT.

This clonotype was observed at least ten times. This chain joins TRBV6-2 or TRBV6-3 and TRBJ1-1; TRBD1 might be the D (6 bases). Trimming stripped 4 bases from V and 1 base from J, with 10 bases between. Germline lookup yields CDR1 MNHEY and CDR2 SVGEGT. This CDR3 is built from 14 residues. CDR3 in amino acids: CASSSTGSNTEAFF. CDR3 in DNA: TGTGCCAGCAGTTCTACAGGGTCGAACACTGAAGCTTTCTTT.

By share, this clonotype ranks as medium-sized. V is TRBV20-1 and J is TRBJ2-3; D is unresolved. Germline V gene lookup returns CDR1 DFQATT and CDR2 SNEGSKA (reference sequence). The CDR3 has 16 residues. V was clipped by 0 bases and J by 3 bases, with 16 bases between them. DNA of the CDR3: TGCAGTGCTAGAGACCTTCTGGCCCCCGGTACAGATACGCAGTATTTT. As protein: CSARDLLAPGTDTQYF.

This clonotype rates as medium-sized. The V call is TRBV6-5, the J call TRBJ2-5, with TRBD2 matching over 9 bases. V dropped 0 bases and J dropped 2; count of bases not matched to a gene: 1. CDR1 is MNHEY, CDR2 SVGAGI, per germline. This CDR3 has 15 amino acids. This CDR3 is CASSYSTSGQETQYF. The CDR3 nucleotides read TGTGCCAGCAGTTACTCGACTAGCGGACAAGAGACCCAGTACTTC.

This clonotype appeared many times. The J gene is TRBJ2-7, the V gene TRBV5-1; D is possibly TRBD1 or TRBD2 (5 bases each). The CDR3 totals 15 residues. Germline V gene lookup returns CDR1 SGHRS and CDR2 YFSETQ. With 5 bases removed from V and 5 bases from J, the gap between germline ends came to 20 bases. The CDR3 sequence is CASSGEGRSVDEQYF. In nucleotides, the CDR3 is TGCGCCAGCAGTGGAGAGGGACGGAGTGTCGACGAGCAGTACTTC.

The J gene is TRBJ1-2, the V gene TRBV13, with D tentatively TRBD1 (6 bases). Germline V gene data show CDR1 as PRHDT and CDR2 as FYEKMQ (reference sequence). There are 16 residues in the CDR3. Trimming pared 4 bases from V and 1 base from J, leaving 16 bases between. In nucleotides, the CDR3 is TGTGCCAGCAGCTCCCCGACAGGAGACAATAACTATGGCTACACCTTC. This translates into CASSSPTGDNNYGYTF.

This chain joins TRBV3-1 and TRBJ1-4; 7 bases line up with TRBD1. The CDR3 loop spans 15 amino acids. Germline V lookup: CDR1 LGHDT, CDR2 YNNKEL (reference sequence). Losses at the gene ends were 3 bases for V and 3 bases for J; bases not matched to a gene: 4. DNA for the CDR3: TGTGCCAGCAGCCAGACAGGGCGGTCTAATGAAAAACTGTTTTTT. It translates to CASSQTGRSNEKLFF.